This T cell receptor beta chain was sequenced in a study of T cell responses to AZD1222 COVID-19 vaccine. Some clones are missing from TCRdb's copy, which holds only in-frame ones; the method was immunoSEQ multiplex PCR. The repertoire holds 150,000 or so clones, about 90% seen once, with around 1.3% in the top ten. Study-wide points: Donors in the cohort were predominantly white British and more often female, and clonal diversity was possibly underestimated. Two doses of AZD1222 preceded a rise in Spike-specific TCR breadth and depth. Repertoires were collected only later (after the peak T cell response had occurred).

Between the trimmed V and J ends, which lost 1 base and 4 bases, there was a span of 10 bases. Per the germline V gene, CDR1 is LNHDA and CDR2 is SQIVND (reference sequence). This CDR3 spans 14 amino acids. Regarding this clone: Its antigen is unidentified.

Material: peripheral blood, obtained on day 0 of AZD1222 vaccination. V and J are TRBV19 and TRBJ1-1; D is ambiguous. The clonotype originates from an adult in good health. The CDR3 loop reads CASSIGVERTEAFF. CDR3 DNA: TGTGCCAGTAGTATAGGGGTGGAGCGCACTGAAGCTTTCTTT.